This T cell receptor (beta chain) originates from a study of cytomegalovirus exposure and HLA in healthy donors. Study-wide background: About 180 million T cells yielded roughly 120 million unique TCR beta sequences, as an earlier analysis found.

This clone has just one count. Its antigen remains unidentified. Trimming took 6 bases from V and 11 from J, leaving 25 bases between them. The CDR3 runs 15 residues. Per germline, CDR1 MNHEY and CDR2 SVGAGI. The PCR ran on 60 Vbeta and 13 Jbeta primers. TCRdb's copy holds only in-frame clones and misses some; the assay was immunoSEQ multiplex PCR. The sample contains tens of thousands of clones, about two thirds of which appear only once. Findings and limits, study-wide: Three chains linked to CMV were shown in vitro to be specific for CMV antigens. Most of the CMV-associated TCR beta chains (in a later analysis) appeared to be HLA-restricted. One later analysis reportedly identified an Asian-associated ancestry cluster that showed fewer N-insertions than the roughly 670-donor mean.

Sequencing input: PBMCs. The receptor was isolated from a man aged 55 to 70 in good health and CMV-seronegative. The V gene is TRBV6-5, the J gene TRBJ1-1; TRBD1 is a possible D gene (5 bases). The CDR3 loop reads CASSPSGTLDSEAFF. The CDR3, as DNA: TGTGCCAGCAGCCCTTCCGGGACTCTTGACTCGGAGGCTTTCTTT.